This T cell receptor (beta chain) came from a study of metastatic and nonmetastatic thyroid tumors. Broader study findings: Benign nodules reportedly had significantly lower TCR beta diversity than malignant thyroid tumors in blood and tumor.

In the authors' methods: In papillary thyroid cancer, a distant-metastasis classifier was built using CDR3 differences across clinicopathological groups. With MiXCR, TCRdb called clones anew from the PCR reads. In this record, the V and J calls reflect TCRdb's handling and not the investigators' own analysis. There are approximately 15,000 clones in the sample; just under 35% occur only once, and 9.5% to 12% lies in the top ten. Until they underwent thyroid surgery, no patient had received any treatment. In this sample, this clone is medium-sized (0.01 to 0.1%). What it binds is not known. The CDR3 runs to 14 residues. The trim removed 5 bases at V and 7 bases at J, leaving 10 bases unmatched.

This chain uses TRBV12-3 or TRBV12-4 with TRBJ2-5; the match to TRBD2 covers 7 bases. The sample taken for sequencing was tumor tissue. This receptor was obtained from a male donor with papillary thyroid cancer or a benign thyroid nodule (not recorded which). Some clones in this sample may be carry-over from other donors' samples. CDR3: CASSRLAQSGTQYF. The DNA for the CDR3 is TGTGCCAGCAGTCGACTAGCCCAGTCCGGGACCCAGTACTTC.